In this sample, the clone carrying this T cell receptor (beta chain) turned up many times. Its antigen is as yet unknown. V was clipped by 0 bases and J by 1 base, with 7 bases between them. CDR3 length: 14 residues. Germline CDR1 is SGHRS and CDR2 is YFSETQ. The sample is drawn from a study of early T cells in non-severe SARS-CoV-2 infection. Individual cDNA molecules were tagged with unique molecular identifiers, the study reported. TCRdb fed the 5' RACE reads into MiXCR, producing one record per CDR3 protein. The sample holds tens of thousands of distinct CDR3 sequences, more than 6% seen once. Study-level results: Database matching using VDJdb favored anti-spike CD8 responses, with private and CD4 specificities left missing.

The sequencing input was whole blood. The chain combines TRBV5-1 with TRBJ1-1, with D unclear. The receptor was derived from an adult who was a healthcare worker with PCR-confirmed SARS-CoV-2 infection or an uninfected control (not recorded which). The CDR3 loop is CASSLDHSNTEAFF. CDR3 sequence (DNA): TGCGCCAGCAGCTTGGATCACTCGAACACTGAAGCTTTCTTT.